These 30 T cell receptor beta chains share one sample of origin, sequenced in a study of Tregs in tolerant kidney transplant recipients. Recipients received nonmyeloablative bone marrow transplants from related graft donors, with transient mixed chimerism. Assay: immunoSEQ multiplex PCR; the TCRdb copy retains only in-frame clones and omits some. The sample lists 20,000 to 25,000 clones, approximately 81% seen once, with roughly 26% in the top ten. This specimen was CD8+ T cells from blood (PBMCs), taken 6 months after the transplant. These receptor sequences come from a human patient who received a combined kidney and bone marrow transplant. Some T cells could come from the graft donor.

This chain connects TRBV4-1 to TRBJ2-7, with 8 bases that match TRBD2. The CDR3 consists of 15 residues. Germline CDR1 is MGHRA and CDR2 is YSYEKL. V lost 1 base and J lost 3; bases outside the gene matches: 5. CDR3 sequence reads: CASSQVVAGYYEQYF. The CDR3 DNA follows: TGCGCCAGCAGCCAAGTGGTAGCGGGGTACTACGAGCAGTACTTC.

The rearrangement links TRBV23-1 to TRBJ1-5; D ambiguous. Being an ORF, TRBV23-1 has a function that is uncertain. Trimming removed 4 bases from V and 1 base from J, with 11 bases in between. The CDR3 extends over 15 amino acids. In DNA, the CDR3 is TGCGCCAGCAGTCCCGGGTGTCCGAGCAATCAGCCCCAGCATTTT. Its translation: CASSPGCPSNQPQHF.

The chain has TRBV2 and TRBJ2-7, with a weak D call TRBD2 (6 bases). Trimming removed 7 bases from V and 0 bases from J, with 16 bases in between. This CDR3 comprises 15 residues. Germline V gives CDR1 SNHLY, CDR2 FYNNEI. In DNA form, the CDR3 reads TGTGCCAGCATCGATCGCCGGGACTTCTCCTACGAGCAGTACTTC. Protein sequence: CASIDRRDFSYEQYF.

The chain links TRBV4-2 to TRBJ2-3; no definite D call. The V gene's germline CDR1 is LGHNA and CDR2 YNFKEQ. Trimming took off 4 bases at V and 3 bases at J, with 14 bases between the two ends. The CDR3 sequence is 15 residues long. The CDR3 sequence: CASSPESVGTDTQYF. DNA of the CDR3: TGTGCCAGCAGCCCGGAGAGCGTAGGTACAGATACGCAGTATTTT.

The chain carries TRBV9 and TRBJ2-1, with D possibly matching TRBD2 (5 bases). Per the germline V gene, CDR1 is SGDLS and CDR2 is YYNGEE. The V gene lost 5 bases and the J gene lost 8 bases, with 14 bases spanning the gap. This CDR3 spans 13 amino acids. The DNA for the CDR3 is TGTGCCAGCAGGGGGAGAGGAGACGATGAGCAGTTCTTC. It codes for CASRGRGDDEQFF.

The V and J genes are TRBV4-1 and TRBJ1-5; D is undetermined. CDR1 is MGHRA, CDR2 YSYEKL, per germline. The CDR3 has 18 amino acids. Trimming removed 0 bases from V and 0 bases from J, with 15 bases in between. CDR3 region: CASSQDTTVTTSNQPQHF. DNA for the CDR3: TGCGCCAGCAGCCAAGATACAACCGTAACAACTAGCAATCAGCCCCAGCATTTT.

The V gene is TRBV6-1, the J gene TRBJ2-5; a possible D gene is TRBD1 (5 bases). Judging by the DNA end, TRBJ2-7 fits better; the J call may be wrong. This CDR3 is 15 amino acids long. Germline loops: CDR1 MNHNS, CDR2 SASEGT. The CDR3 DNA sequence: TGTGCCGCCAGGGTCGGGCAGGGCGACCTGGACGAGCAGTACTTC. This sequence encodes CAARVGQGDLDEQYF.

The gene calls are TRBV6-1 and TRBJ2-3; 14 bases are a match to TRBD2. Germline V CDR1 and CDR2: MNHNS, SASEGT. CDR3 size: 15 residues. J was trimmed by 6 bases and V by 6 bases; bases with no gene match: 5. The CDR3 loop reads CASRGLAGDPDTQYF. The DNA of the CDR3 is TGTGCCAGCAGGGGACTAGCGGGAGATCCCGATACGCAGTATTTT.

This clone was seen only a few times. The genes are TRBV7-9 and TRBJ2-7, with D perhaps TRBD2 (5 bases). The CDR3 length is 13 residues. The ends were cut back, 5 bases at V and 5 bases at J, with 13 bases in the middle. Germline values: CDR1 SEHNR, CDR2 FQNEAQ (reference sequence). The CDR3 region has the DNA TGTGCCAGCAGCCCGCCTTTGGGAGACGAGCAGTACTTC. Amino acid sequence: CASSPPLGDEQYF.

CDR3 sequence: CAWTSGSGSFEQYF. The CDR3 DNA reads TGTGCCTGGACTAGCGGGAGTGGGTCATTCGAGCAGTACTTC. The chain uses TRBV30 and TRBJ2-7; 10 bases are a match to TRBD2. Trimming at V came to 4 bases and at J to 6 bases, leaving 9 bases not matched to a gene. The germline gives CDR1 GTSNPN, CDR2 SVGIG (reference sequence). The CDR3 spans 14 residues.

The genes are TRBV15 and TRBJ2-1, with TRBD2 matching 8 bases. J was trimmed by 3 bases and V by 0 bases; bases with no gene match: 4. Germline V gives CDR1 LNHNV, CDR2 YYDKDF (reference sequence). CDR3 length: 16 amino acids. The CDR3 nucleotides are TGTGCCACCAGCAGAGACCCAGCGGGGGTCTACAATGAGCAGTTCTTC. Translation: CATSRDPAGVYNEQFF. The entire variable domain, with the rest obtained from reference TRBV15 and TRBJ2-1, is as follows: DAMVIQNPRYQVTQFGKPVTLSCSQTLNHNVMYWYQQKSSQAPKLLFHYYDKDFNNEADTPDNFQSRRPNTSFCFLDIRSPGLGDTAMYLCATSRDPAGVYNEQFFGPGTRLTVL.

CDR3 sequence (DNA): TGCGCCAGCAGCCAAGCCGTTGCGGGGGAGGGGAGCCAAGAGACCCAGTACTTC. Residues: CASSQAVAGEGSQETQYF. V usage is TRBV4-3 and J usage is TRBJ2-5; 7 bases fit TRBD2. V dropped 1 base and J dropped 1; count of bases not matched to a gene: 12. The CDR3 has 18 amino acids. The V gene's germline CDR1 is LGHNA and CDR2 YSLEER.

The chain recombines TRBV7-3 with TRBJ2-3; 9 bases are a match to TRBD2. The CDR3 is 15 amino acids. CDR1 and CDR2 (germline): SGHTA, FQGTGA. Trimming removed 5 bases from V and 6 bases from J; junction bases left unmatched: 9. The CDR3 DNA sequence: TGTGCCAGCAGCCGACTGGCGGGGGGGGTCGATACGCAGTATTTT. Protein: CASSRLAGGVDTQYF.

This chain joins TRBV7-9 and TRBJ2-7, with 7 bases fitting TRBD1. Trimming removed 10 bases from V and 1 base from J; junction bases left unmatched: 16. This CDR3 has 16 amino acids. Germline V lookup: CDR1 SEHNR, CDR2 FQNEAQ (reference sequence). In DNA, the CDR3 is TGTGCCACCCTGGAGAGGGGGAGACAGGGTTCCTACGAGCAGTACTTC. Residues: CATLERGRQGSYEQYF.

The chain has TRBV10-3 and TRBJ2-1; a weak D match, TRBD2 (7 bases). Per the germline V gene, CDR1 is ENHRY and CDR2 is SYGVKD. Trimming removed 7 bases at V and 15 bases at J, with 19 bases between. The CDR3 extends over 12 amino acids. Written as DNA, the CDR3 is TGTGCCATCAAGGGGGGGACTCCGGGGCCGTTCTTC. Translated, it gives CAIKGGTPGPFF.

This rearrangement joins TRBV4-1 to TRBJ2-7; 7 bases map to TRBD2. The V gene's germline CDR1 is MGHRA and CDR2 YSYEKL. The CDR3 runs 15 residues. Trimming removed 4 bases from V and 3 bases from J; junction bases left unmatched: 9. The CDR3 DNA is TGCGCCAGCAGCCCTTCTCCCGGACTAGACTACGAGCAGTACTTC. It specifies CASSPSPGLDYEQYF.

The chain couples TRBV5-4 to TRBJ1-4, with D possibly being TRBD1 (6 bases). With 3 bases removed from V and 0 bases from J, the gap between germline ends came to 12 bases. The CDR3 sequence is 16 residues long. Germline loops: CDR1 SGHNT, CDR2 YYREEE (reference sequence). The chain's CDR3 is CASSSRGGATNEKLFF. The CDR3 DNA follows: TGTGCCAGCAGCTCTAGGGGGGGGGCAACTAATGAAAAACTGTTTTTT.

The chain couples TRBV4-2 to TRBJ2-7; TRBD1 matches at 10 bases. Unmatched junction bases numbered 5, after V lost 4 bases and J lost 5 bases. The CDR3 extends over 14 amino acids. Germline V gene lookup returns CDR1 LGHNA and CDR2 YNFKEQ. The DNA for the CDR3 is TGTGCCAGCAGCCCGGGACAGGGGACGGACGAGCAGTACTTC. Encoded protein: CASSPGQGTDEQYF.

This clone was counted a few times. The sample holds other DNA sequences that translate to the same CDR3. The chain has TRBV7-6 and TRBJ2-7; no clear D. V lost 0 bases and J 5 bases, leaving 5 bases between the germline ends. There are 12 residues in the CDR3. Germline V lookup: CDR1 SGHVS, CDR2 FNYEAQ. CDR3 sequence reads: CASSLASHEQYF. In DNA form, the CDR3 reads TGTGCCAGCAGCTTAGCGAGCCACGAGCAGTACTTC.

The J gene is TRBJ2-1, the V gene TRBV11-2; weak D call: TRBD1 (6 bases). The CDR3 has 13 residues. V lost 9 bases to trimming and J lost 5 bases, with 14 bases between them. CDR1 is SGHAT, CDR2 FQNNGV, per germline. DNA for the CDR3: TGTGCCAGTAGAATGGGGGCCAACAATGAGCAGTTCTTC. Protein: CASRMGANNEQFF. Supplemented by reference TRBV11-2 and TRBJ2-1, the full variable domain reads EAGVAQSPRYKIIEKRQSVAFWCNPISGHATLYWYQQILGQGPKLLIQFQNNGVVDDSQLPKDRFSAERLKGVDSTLKIQPAKLEDSAVYLCASRMGANNEQFFGPGTRLTVL.

The table lists this clone with a count of one. The chain's CDR3 is CASSLAGGRETQYF. The CDR3 DNA follows: TGTGCCAGCAGTTTGGCAGGGGGCCGGGAGACCCAGTACTTC. The V and J genes are TRBV28 and TRBJ2-5; 8 bases are shared with TRBD1. The CDR3 is 14 amino acids. V dropped 3 bases and J dropped 5; count of bases not matched to a gene: 5. The germline V gene has CDR1 MDHEN and CDR2 SYDVKM.

About this clone: Only one base separates this from a far larger clonotype, so it likely reflects a read error. This sample includes further DNA sequences coding for the same CDR3. The J gene is TRBJ2-7, the V gene TRBV4-2; 7 nucleotides line up with TRBD1. Germline assignment: CDR1 LGHNA and CDR2 YNFKEQ. The CDR3 length is 14 residues. The V gene end was trimmed by 3 bases and the J gene end by 3 bases; junction bases not matched to a gene: 5. Here the CDR3 DNA reads TGTGCCAGCAGCCACCGGGACAGAAACTACGAGCAGTACTTC. It encodes CASSHRDRNYEQYF.

V and J are TRBV7-3 and TRBJ2-7, with TRBD2 identical over 7 bases. Germline V CDR1 and CDR2: SGHTA, FQGTGA. Trimming cost V 2 bases and J 2 bases; bases outside gene matches: 12. The CDR3 covers 17 residues. The CDR3 DNA sequence: TGTGCCAGCAGCTTATTGGGGGGAGGGCGTCCGCCCTACGAGCAGTACTTC. It yields the protein CASSLLGGGRPPYEQYF.

The rearrangement links TRBV4-1 to TRBJ1-2; 8 bases are a match to TRBD1. Trimming took 1 base from V and 5 from J; bases not matched to a gene: 6. This CDR3 is built from 15 residues. In germline, CDR1 is MGHRA, CDR2 YSYEKL. The DNA of the CDR3 is TGCGCCAGCAGCCAAGGGACAGGGTCGGAGTATGGCTACACCTTC. Encoded protein: CASSQGTGSEYGYTF.

The chain links TRBV5-1 to TRBJ2-7; 9 bases are shared with TRBD1. The V gene end was trimmed by 3 bases and the J gene end by 7 bases; junction bases not matched to a gene: 2. Germline assignment: CDR1 SGHRS and CDR2 YFSETQ. The CDR3 sequence is 12 residues long. The CDR3, as DNA: TGCGCCAGCAGCTATGACAGGGGGGAGCAGTACTTC. Translated: CASSYDRGEQYF.

The rearrangement links TRBV10-3 to TRBJ2-7, with 7 nucleotides matching TRBD1. Germline V gives CDR1 ENHRY, CDR2 SYGVKD. There are 14 residues in the CDR3. V trimming: 2 bases; J trimming: 2 bases; junction bases outside the gene matches: 3. The CDR3 bases are TGTGCCATCAGTGAGACAGGGGATACCTACGAGCAGTACTTC. Translated, it gives CAISETGDTYEQYF.

V gene TRBV2 combines with J gene TRBJ2-6; TRBD1 matches at 12 bases. V gave up 6 bases and J gave up 2 bases; unmatched junction bases: 8. Germline V gene data show CDR1 as SNHLY and CDR2 as FYNNEI. CDR3 length: 18 amino acids. The CDR3 DNA reads as TGTGCCAGCAGAGATCGGGACAGGGGGCTGACTGGGGCCAACGTCCTGACTTTC. Translation: CASRDRDRGLTGANVLTF.

The rearrangement uses TRBV28 and TRBJ2-7; 7 positions match TRBD1. The CDR3 loop spans 14 amino acids. Germline CDR1 and CDR2: MDHEN and SYDVKM. Trimming took 4 bases from V and 2 from J; bases not matched to a gene: 5. This CDR3 reads CASSYPGQTYEQYF. For the CDR3, the DNA is TGTGCCAGCAGTTACCCGGGACAGACCTACGAGCAGTACTTC.

V usage is TRBV19 and J usage is TRBJ2-7; D uncertain. Germline CDR1 is LNHDA and CDR2 is SQIVND (reference sequence). V lost 3 bases to trimming and J lost 0 bases, with 9 bases between them. CDR3 size: 14 residues. CDR3 sequence: CASSISSGSYEQYF. The CDR3 region has the DNA TGTGCCAGTAGTATCTCCTCCGGCTCCTACGAGCAGTACTTC.

This clone is medium-sized (0.01 to 0.1%) within its sample. The chain employs TRBV14 and TRBJ1-5; no definite D call. The CDR3 is 13 amino acids. With 1 base removed from V and 6 bases from J, the gap between germline ends came to 7 bases. Germline V gene lookup returns CDR1 SGHDN and CDR2 FVKESK. The CDR3 DNA is TGTGCCAGCAGCCAAGTAGTCGGTCAGCCCCAGCATTTT. It yields the protein CASSQVVGQPQHF. Filled out from reference TRBV14 and TRBJ1-5, the complete variable domain reads EAGVTQFPSHSVIEKGQTVTLRCDPISGHDNLYWYRRVMGKEIKFLLHFVKESKQDESGMPNNRFLAERTGGTYSTLKVQPAELEDSGVYFCASSQVVGQPQHFGDGTRLSIL.